This T cell receptor beta chain emerged from a study of T cell repertoires in cytomegalovirus infection. Using its own MiXCR run on the reads, TCRdb lists one record per CDR3 protein. The data show hundreds of thousands of distinct CDR3 sequences, with around 6.2% seen just once and more than 5.5% held by the top ten. Trimming took off 2 bases at V and 1 base at J, with 12 bases between the two ends. The CDR3 covers 17 residues. Germline CDR1 reads SGHTA; CDR2 reads FQGNSA. In this sample, this clonotype turned up many times. The receptor was derived from a human donor in good health (CMV status not recorded). Some clones in this sample may be carry-over from other donors' samples. The genes are TRBV7-2 and TRBJ1-6; D is unresolved. The sequenced material came from PBMCs. CDR3 nucleotides: TGTGCCAGCAGCTTAAACTTAAGGGTGTCCTATAATTCACCCCTCCACTTT. It codes for CASSLNLRVSYNSPLHF. Looking up the rest from reference TRBV7-2 and TRBJ1-6 gives the full variable domain: GAGVSQSPSNKVTEKGKDVELRCDPISGHTALYWYRQSLGQGLEFLIYFQGNSAPDKSGLPSDRFSAERTGGSVSTLTIQRTQQEDSAVYLCASSLNLRVSYNSPLHFGNGTRLTVT.